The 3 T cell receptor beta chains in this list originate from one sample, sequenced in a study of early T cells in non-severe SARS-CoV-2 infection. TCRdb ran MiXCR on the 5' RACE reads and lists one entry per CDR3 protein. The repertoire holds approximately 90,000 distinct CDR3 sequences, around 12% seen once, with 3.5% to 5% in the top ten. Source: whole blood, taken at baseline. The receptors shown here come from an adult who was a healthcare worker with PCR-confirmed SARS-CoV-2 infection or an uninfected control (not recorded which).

The CDR3 loop reads CATSDAGTDQETQYF. The CDR3 DNA follows: TGTGCCACCAGTGACGCCGGGACAGACCAAGAGACCCAGTACTTC. This chain links TRBV24-1 with TRBJ2-5; 7 bases are a match to TRBD1. Germline-derived CDR1 and CDR2 are KGHDR and SFDVKD. The CDR3 runs to 15 residues. Unmatched junction bases numbered 4, after V lost 4 bases and J lost 0 bases.

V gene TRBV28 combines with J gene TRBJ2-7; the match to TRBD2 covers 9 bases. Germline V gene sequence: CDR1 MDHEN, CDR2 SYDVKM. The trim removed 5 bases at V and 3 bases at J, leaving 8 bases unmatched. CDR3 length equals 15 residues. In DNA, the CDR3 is TGTGCCAGCAGTCCCCCAAGGACTAGCGTCTACGAGCAGTACTTC. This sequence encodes CASSPPRTSVYEQYF.

The CDR3 bases are TGCGCCAGCACTAAGACCATTGGGACAGATACGCAGTATTTT. Protein product: CASTKTIGTDTQYF. V is TRBV10-1 and J is TRBJ2-3; D is undetermined. V was cut by 7 bases and J by 3 bases, with 14 bases left in between. The germline V gene has CDR1 WNHNN and CDR2 SYGVQD (reference sequence). This CDR3 is 14 amino acids long.